The sequence of this T cell receptor beta chain was determined in a study of T cells after yellow fever vaccination. The study, taken as a whole, reports: Detected again after the booster were most primary-vaccination clones, at 96% CD4 and 88% CD8.

The length of the CDR3 is 16 residues. V was cut by 4 bases and J by 5 bases, with 21 bases left in between. Germline V gene data show CDR1 as SGHKS and CDR2 as YYEKEE (reference sequence). TCRdb itself ran the 5' RACE reads through MiXCR, one entry per CDR3 protein. Of some 300,000 distinct CDR3 sequences in the sample, under 9% were seen once. For this clonotype: Its antigen is undetermined.

The V gene is TRBV5-5, the J gene TRBJ2-5, with D tentatively TRBD1 (7 bases). The input for sequencing was CD4+ T cells sorted from PBMCs, taken 5 days after the yellow fever booster vaccination. The clonotype originates from a man aged 18-30 years who received the YFV17D yellow fever vaccine. Here the CDR3 DNA reads TGTGCCAGCAGCCCGGAGACAGGGAGGACCGGGGAGACCCAGTACTTC. This encodes CASSPETGRTGETQYF.